Shown below are 20 T cell receptor beta chains from a single sample sequenced in a study of cytotoxic CD8 clonotypes in ibrutinib-treated CLL. Assay used: immunoSEQ multiplex PCR; TCRdb lists only in-frame clones, some missing. The sample contains about 300,000 clones, 70% to 80% of which appear only once. Material: PBMCs, obtained at disease progression, from a patient treated with ibrutinib. Source of these receptors: a human donor with chronic lymphocytic leukemia.

The rearrangement links TRBV2 to TRBJ2-5; D possibly matches TRBD1 or TRBD2 (6 bases each). Per germline, CDR1 SNHLY and CDR2 FYNNEI. The CDR3 has 17 residues. With 4 bases removed from V and 4 bases from J, the gap between germline ends came to 22 bases. The CDR3 coding sequence is TGTGCCAGCAGTGTTCCGGAAGCGGGTGGGGACACAGAGACCCAGTACTTC. This codes for CASSVPEAGGDTETQYF. Based on the CDR3 plus reference TRBV2 and TRBJ2-5, the full variable domain is EPEVTQTPSHQVTQMGQEVILRCVPISNHLYFYWYRQILGQKVEFLVSFYNNEISEKSEIFDDQFSVERPDGSNFTLKIRSTKLEDSAMYFCASSVPEAGGDTETQYFGPGTRLLVL.

CDR3 DNA: TGTGCCAGCAGCAGGACTGGTAGCGAGCAGTACTTC. Amino acids: CASSRTGSEQYF. The V gene is TRBV9, the J gene TRBJ2-7; D is possibly TRBD2 (5 bases). Per germline, CDR1 SGDLS and CDR2 YYNGEE. Trimming removed 4 bases from V and 6 bases from J, with 11 bases in between. CDR3 length: 12 residues.

As to this clone: At one of its ends the junction is not consistent with the germline gene, which may arise from a read error. The chain uses TRBV19 and TRBJ2-2; D is perhaps TRBD2 (5 bases). This CDR3 has 15 amino acids. Germline-derived CDR1 and CDR2 are LNHDA and SQIVND (reference sequence). CDR3 in DNA: TGTGCCAGTAGTATCAAAGGACTTAACACCGAGGAGCTGTTTTTT. Its protein product is CASSIKGLNTEELFF.

The gene calls are TRBV27 and TRBJ1-1, with D unclear. The germline V gene has CDR1 MNHEY and CDR2 SMNVEV (reference sequence). V dropped 4 bases and J dropped 1 base, with 7 bases sitting between them. The CDR3 has 13 amino acids. The CDR3 loop reads CASSYNPNTEAFF. CDR3 nucleotide sequence: TGTGCCAGCAGTTACAACCCGAACACTGAAGCTTTCTTT.

The chain couples TRBV5-4 to TRBJ2-7; D is perhaps TRBD1 or TRBD2 (5 bases each). Trimming stripped 4 bases from V and 4 bases from J, with 9 bases between. Germline V lookup: CDR1 SGHNT, CDR2 YYREEE (reference sequence). The CDR3 runs to 12 residues. CDR3 in amino acids: CASSPGAYEQYF. In nucleotides, the CDR3 is TGTGCCAGCAGCCCCGGGGCTTACGAGCAGTACTTC.

This clone was detected once. This chain uses TRBV27 with TRBJ2-5; the D gene is possibly TRBD2 (6 bases). V was shortened by 3 bases and J by 1 base, with 15 bases between the two germline ends. The germline V gene encodes CDR1 MNHEY and CDR2 SMNVEV (reference sequence). CDR3 length equals 16 residues. CDR3 DNA: TGTGCCAGCAGTTTGAGGGGTAGCGGCTTCCAAGAGACCCAGTACTTC. It codes for CASSLRGSGFQETQYF.

V and J are TRBV9 and TRBJ2-1; 11 bases are shared with TRBD2. Unmatched junction bases numbered 1, after V lost 2 bases and J lost 3 bases. The CDR3 covers 15 residues. Germline values: CDR1 SGDLS, CDR2 YYNGEE. CDR3 residues: CASSVSGGGYNEQFF. In DNA form, the CDR3 reads TGTGCCAGCAGCGTTAGCGGGGGGGGCTACAATGAGCAGTTCTTC.

This CDR3 reads CASSPVGRETQYF. DNA for the CDR3: TGTGCCAGCAGCCCTGTGGGGAGGGAGACCCAGTACTTC. J is TRBJ2-5 and V is TRBV7-3, with D possibly matching TRBD2 (6 bases). The V gene's germline CDR1 is SGHTA and CDR2 FQGTGA. Trimming shortened V by 5 bases and J by 5 bases, and 12 bases separated the two germline ends. This CDR3 is built from 13 residues.

CDR3: CATSRDNERGATDTQYF. CDR3 bases: TGTGCCACCAGCAGAGATAATGAGCGGGGGGCCACAGATACGCAGTATTTT. The chain employs TRBV15 and TRBJ2-3; TRBD2 aligns across 9 bases. This CDR3 contains 17 residues. The ends lost 0 bases at V and 2 bases at J; junction bases unmatched: 6. Germline V gene data show CDR1 as LNHNV and CDR2 as YYDKDF (reference sequence).

This chain connects TRBV2 to TRBJ1-5, with a possible D match to TRBD1 (5 bases). Trimming shortened V by 3 bases and J by 7 bases, and 10 bases separated the two germline ends. Germline V gene data show CDR1 as SNHLY and CDR2 as FYNNEI. CDR3 size: 13 residues. CDR3 DNA sequence: TGTGCCAGCAGTGAGCAGGGAACACAGCCCCAGCATTTT. It is translated as CASSEQGTQPQHF.

The chain employs TRBV10-3 and TRBJ1-2; no clear D. CDR1 is ENHRY and CDR2 is SYGVKD in the germline V gene. The CDR3 has 12 residues. Deletions cut 4 bases from V and 1 base from J, with 4 bases between. CDR3 residues: CAISASNYGYTF. In DNA form, the CDR3 reads TGTGCCATCAGTGCAAGTAACTATGGCTACACCTTC.

V and J are TRBV4-1 and TRBJ2-3; D tentatively fits TRBD1 or TRBD2 (5 bases each). This CDR3 spans 15 amino acids. Germline loops: CDR1 MGHRA, CDR2 YSYEKL. The V end was cut by 4 bases, the J end by 3 bases, with 14 bases between. This CDR3 is CASSLLGVGTDTQYF. The CDR3 DNA reads TGCGCCAGCAGCCTCTTGGGGGTTGGTACAGATACGCAGTATTTT.

This chain joins TRBV6-5 and TRBJ2-2, with a possible D match to TRBD2 (5 bases). V was pared by 6 bases and J by 5 bases, with 10 bases between. This CDR3 is built from 13 residues. From germline, CDR1 is MNHEY and CDR2 SVGAGI. This CDR3 is CASRSTGTGELFF. As DNA, the CDR3 is TGTGCCAGCAGATCGACGGGGACCGGGGAGCTGTTTTTT.

This clone was counted a few times. V and J are TRBV5-1 and TRBJ1-4; TRBD1 matches at 7 bases. V was pared by 0 bases and J by 4 bases, with 6 bases of the junction left unmatched. This CDR3 spans 16 amino acids. From germline, CDR1 is SGHRS and CDR2 YFSETQ. The CDR3 reads CASSLAGGTVNEKLFF. Here the CDR3 DNA reads TGCGCCAGCAGCTTGGCGGGCGGGACAGTTAATGAAAAACTGTTTTTT.

J is TRBJ2-7 and V is TRBV11-3; D perhaps matches TRBD1 (7 bases). The germline V gene has CDR1 SGHNT and CDR2 YENEEA. Deletions cut 1 base from V and 7 bases from J, with 11 bases between. This CDR3 region has 13 residues. CDR3 protein: CASSLGSGGEQYF. As DNA, the CDR3 is TGTGCCAGCAGCTTAGGCTCAGGGGGGGAGCAGTACTTC.

This clone was seen a handful of times. The chain combines TRBV7-8 with TRBJ2-1; D might be TRBD1 or TRBD2, each matching 6 bases. From germline, CDR1 is SGHVS and CDR2 FQNEAQ. With 5 bases removed from V and 7 bases from J, the gap between germline ends came to 18 bases. CDR3 length: 15 amino acids. The CDR3 region is CASSPAWGAGNEQFF. In DNA, the CDR3 is TGTGCCAGCAGCCCGGCGTGGGGGGCGGGGAATGAGCAGTTCTTC.

The chain uses TRBV6-5 and TRBJ2-3; D gene uncertain. The CDR3 extends over 13 amino acids. Germline CDR1 and CDR2: MNHEY and SVGAGI. V lost 2 bases to trimming and J lost 0 bases, with 3 bases between them. The CDR3 loop reads CASSYDSTDTQYF. CDR3 nucleotide sequence: TGTGCCAGCAGTTACGACAGCACAGATACGCAGTATTTT.

The chain links TRBV27 to TRBJ2-3; TRBD2 is a possible D gene (5 bases). Germline values: CDR1 MNHEY, CDR2 SMNVEV (reference sequence). Trimming shortened V by 5 bases and J by 5 bases, and 23 bases separated the two germline ends. This CDR3 comprises 17 residues. The CDR3 DNA reads TGTGCCAGCAGTGACCCCCCGGGATCCCCACCGATAGATACGCAGTATTTT. Its translation is CASSDPPGSPPIDTQYF.

This clone was recorded a few times. The V call is TRBV5-1, the J call TRBJ2-7; D might be TRBD1 (6 bases). CDR3 length: 13 amino acids. Germline CDR1 SGHRS, CDR2 YFSETQ. V lost 2 bases to trimming and J lost 3 bases, with 9 bases between them. CDR3 sequence: CASSLQGGYEQYF. The CDR3 nucleotides read TGCGCCAGCAGCTTACAGGGCGGCTACGAGCAGTACTTC.

The chain combines TRBV2 with TRBJ2-3, with 8 bases fitting TRBD2. Germline V CDR1 and CDR2: SNHLY, FYNNEI. V lost 3 bases, J lost 4 bases, and 6 bases stayed unmatched. The CDR3 is 15 residues long. DNA for the CDR3: TGTGCCAGCAGTGATGGGACTAGGAACCCAGATACGCAGTATTTT. It translates to CASSDGTRNPDTQYF.